The TCR beta chain described here comes from a study of T cells after yellow fever vaccination (dated by TCRdb to 2018 to 2020). Regarding the complete study: The SMART-Seq v4 Ultra Low Input RNA kit was used to prepare libraries from fractions with low cell numbers. To track T-cell clones before and after primary and booster YFV17D yellow fever vaccination, bulk TCR alpha and beta repertoires were sequenced longitudinally. Two healthy male donors, one aged 18 to 29 and one aged 30 to 40 years, were included in the cohort. Bulk PBMC replicates and cell subsets were isolated from blood drawn at multiple timepoints before and after both primary and secondary immunization.

This clonotype came up a few times. There is no known antigen for this receptor. Qualities for individual bases were not recorded, and no much larger clone is one base off. What the study reported, not specific to this receptor: A small share of clonotypes was detected in both CD4 and CD8 compartments, with the overlap likely arising from convergent recombination. Compared with the primary T-cell response, the secondary T-cell response was faster but weaker, reaching its peak on day 5 rather than on day 15. The study included only two donors, which limits how far the findings can be generalized. Because abundant contaminating clonotypes from the bulk population could be contained in FACS-sorted repertoires, computational filtering was required. Most clones expanded after primary vaccination (around 96% of CD4 and 88% of CD8) were re-detected after the booster, suggesting that broad memory maintenance occurred.

The CDR3 spans 17 residues, from the cysteine through the phenylalanine. Just CDR3 DNA is preserved here, 51 bases in frame from base 1. The germline V gene sets CDR1 to KGHDR and CDR2 to SFDVKD. Germline trimming amounts to 0 bases on V and 3 bases on J, with 6 as the count of junction bases outside the gene matches. The sequencer was an Illumina NovaSeq 6000. TCR cDNA was synthesized by 5'RACE template switching, which introduced a universal primer site and unique molecular identifiers. Priming for cDNA synthesis came from both the TCR alpha and TCR beta constant segments. Libraries were amplified in two PCR steps, with sample barcodes and sequencing adapters added in the second step. Sequencing of the libraries was done on either Illumina HiSeq 2500 (2x100 bp) or NovaSeq (2x150 bp). The original methods were these. MIGEC was used to demultiplex reads and collapse the reads into UMI consensus sequences, and MiXCR was used for V(D)J alignment. Clonotypes responding to the vaccine were identified with edgeR on replicate PBMC samples, with the criteria of FDR below 0.01 and a log2 fold change above 5 up to day 15. Bulk clonotypes were assigned CD4 or CD8 identity according to which sequenced CD4 or CD8 repertoire held them at higher abundance. The public reads were quality trimmed at Q25 with fastp and then assembled into clones with MiXCR by TCRdb, keeping productive beta chains. Rows are unified per CDR3 protein, each entry keeping the most common DNA and genes. The V and J calls were determined by TCRdb, not by the authors. This sample comprises about 350,000 distinct CDR3 sequences, roughly an eighth of them detected only once. Approximately 3.4% of the sample is in the top ten clones.

The treatment or condition label corresponds to: live attenuated yellow fever vaccine strain. A standard Ficoll-Paque protocol was used to isolate PBMCs from peripheral blood. CD4 and CD8 T-cell fractions were isolated with Dynabeads CD4 and CD8 positive selection kits. TriZol was used to extract RNA from bulk PBMCs, from CD4 and CD8 fractions, and from dextramer-positive and dextramer-negative fractions. The rearrangement joined TRBV24-1 to TRBJ2-2, with 7 bases in between that match TRBD2. The sequence was collected from a man aged 18-30 years who received the YFV17D yellow fever vaccine. Sequenced material: CD4+ T cells sorted from PBMCs, taken 15 days after the yellow fever booster vaccination. CDR3 loop: CATSDLHSAGHTGELFF. The sequenced DNA: TGTGCCACCAGTGATTTGCATTCAGCGGGGCACACCGGGGAGCTGTTTTTT.